The sequence of this T cell receptor (beta chain) was determined in a study of blood T cell repertoires in COVID-19. This table comes from immunoSEQ multiplex PCR, and its TCRdb copy is limited to in-frame clones, with some not included. Of about 140,000 clones in the sample, about 75% were seen once. Trimming removed 6 bases from V and 8 bases from J, with 19 bases in between. Germline loops: CDR1 MDHEN, CDR2 SYDVKM. This CDR3 spans 15 amino acids. The sample taken for sequencing was PBMCs or T cells enriched from blood (not recorded which). This chain uses TRBV28 with TRBJ1-4, with D possibly TRBD1 on 5 matching bases. This receptor was obtained from a woman aged 45-65 years who had recovered from COVID-19. The CDR3 here is CASRAGDRTLEKLFF. DNA for the CDR3: TGTGCCAGCAGAGCGGGGGACCGGACGTTAGAAAAACTGTTTTTT.